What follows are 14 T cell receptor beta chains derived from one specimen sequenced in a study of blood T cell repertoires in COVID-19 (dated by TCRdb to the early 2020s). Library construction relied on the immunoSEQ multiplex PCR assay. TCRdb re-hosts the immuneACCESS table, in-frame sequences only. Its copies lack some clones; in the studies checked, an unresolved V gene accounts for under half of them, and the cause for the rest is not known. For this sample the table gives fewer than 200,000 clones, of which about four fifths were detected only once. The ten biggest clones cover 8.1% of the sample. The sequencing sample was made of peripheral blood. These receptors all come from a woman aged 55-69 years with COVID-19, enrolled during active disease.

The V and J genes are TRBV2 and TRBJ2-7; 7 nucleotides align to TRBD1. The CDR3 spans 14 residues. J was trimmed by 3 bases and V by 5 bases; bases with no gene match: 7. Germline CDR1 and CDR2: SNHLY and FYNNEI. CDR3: CASSTTGIFYEQYF. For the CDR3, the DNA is TGTGCCAGCAGTACGACAGGGATCTTCTACGAGCAGTACTTC.

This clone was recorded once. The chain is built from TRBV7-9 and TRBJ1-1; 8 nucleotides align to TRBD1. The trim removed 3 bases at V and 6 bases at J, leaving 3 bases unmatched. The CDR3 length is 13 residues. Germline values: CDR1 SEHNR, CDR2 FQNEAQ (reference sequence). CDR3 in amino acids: CASSFTGGSEAFF. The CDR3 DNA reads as TGTGCCAGCAGCTTTACAGGGGGTTCTGAAGCTTTCTTT.

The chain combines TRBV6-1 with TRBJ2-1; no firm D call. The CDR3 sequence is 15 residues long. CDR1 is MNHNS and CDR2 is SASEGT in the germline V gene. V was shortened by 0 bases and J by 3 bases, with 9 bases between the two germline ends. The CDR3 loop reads CASSEAGSVYNEQFF. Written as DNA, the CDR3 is TGTGCCAGCAGTGAAGCGGGCAGTGTCTACAATGAGCAGTTCTTC.

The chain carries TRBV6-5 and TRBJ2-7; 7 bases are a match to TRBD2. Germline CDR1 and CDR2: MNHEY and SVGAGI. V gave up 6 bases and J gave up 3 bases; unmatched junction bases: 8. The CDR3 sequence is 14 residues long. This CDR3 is CASSPQASGYEQYF. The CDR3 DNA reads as TGTGCCAGCAGCCCCCAGGCTAGCGGCTACGAGCAGTACTTC.

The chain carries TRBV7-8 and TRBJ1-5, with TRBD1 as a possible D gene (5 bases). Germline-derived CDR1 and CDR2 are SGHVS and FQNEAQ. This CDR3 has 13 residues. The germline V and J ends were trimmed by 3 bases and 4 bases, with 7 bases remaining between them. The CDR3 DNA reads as TGTGCCAGCAGCTTCGCAGGGAATCAGCCCCAGCATTTT. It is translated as CASSFAGNQPQHF. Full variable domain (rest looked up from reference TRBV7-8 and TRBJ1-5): GAGVSQSPRYKVAKRGQDVALRCDPISGHVSLFWYQQALGQGPEFLTYFQNEAQLDKSGLPSDRFFAERPEGSVSTLKIQRTQQEDSAVYLCASSFAGNQPQHFGDGTRLSIL.

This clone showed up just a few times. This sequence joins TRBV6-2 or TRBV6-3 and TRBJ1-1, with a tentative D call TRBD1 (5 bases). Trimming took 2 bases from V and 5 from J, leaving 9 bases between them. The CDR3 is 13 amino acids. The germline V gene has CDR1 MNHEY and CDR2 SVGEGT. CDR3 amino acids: CASSYTGETEAFF. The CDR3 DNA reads TGTGCCAGCAGTTACACGGGGGAAACTGAAGCTTTCTTT.

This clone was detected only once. For the CDR3, the DNA is TGTGCCAGCAGCCCCCGAGGCGGCTATGAAAAACTGTTTTTT. Translation: CASSPRGGYEKLFF. The chain recombines TRBV7-9 with TRBJ1-4; no clear D gene. The ends were cut back, 5 bases at V and 6 bases at J, with 13 bases in the middle. CDR3 size: 14 residues. Germline V gives CDR1 SEHNR, CDR2 FQNEAQ (reference sequence).

The CDR3 nucleotides are TGTGCCAGCAGTTTAGCGCTAAGGGGCGGGCAGTACTTC. Its translation: CASSLALRGGQYF. The chain carries TRBV12-3 or TRBV12-4 and TRBJ2-7; the D gene is possibly TRBD1 (5 bases). Trimming pared 0 bases from V and 9 bases from J, leaving 12 bases between. This CDR3 spans 13 amino acids.

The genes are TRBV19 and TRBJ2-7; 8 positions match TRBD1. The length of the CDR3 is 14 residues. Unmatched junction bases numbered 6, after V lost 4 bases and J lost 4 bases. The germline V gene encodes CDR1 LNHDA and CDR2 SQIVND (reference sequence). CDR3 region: CASSTDRGPYEQYF. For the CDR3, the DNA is TGTGCCAGTAGTACAGACAGGGGTCCGTACGAGCAGTACTTC.

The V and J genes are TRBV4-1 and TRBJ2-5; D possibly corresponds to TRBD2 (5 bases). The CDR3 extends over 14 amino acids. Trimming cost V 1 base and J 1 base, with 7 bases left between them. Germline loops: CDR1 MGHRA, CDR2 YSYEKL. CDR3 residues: CASSQVRGQETQYF. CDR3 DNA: TGCGCCAGCAGCCAAGTCCGGGGCCAAGAGACCCAGTACTTC.

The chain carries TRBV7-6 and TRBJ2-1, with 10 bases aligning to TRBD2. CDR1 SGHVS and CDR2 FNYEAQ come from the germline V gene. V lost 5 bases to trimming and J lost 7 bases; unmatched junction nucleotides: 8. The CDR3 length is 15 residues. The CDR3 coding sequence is TGTGCCAGCAGCGATTCTAGCGGGAGTAATAATGAGCAGTTCTTC. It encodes CASSDSSGSNNEQFF.

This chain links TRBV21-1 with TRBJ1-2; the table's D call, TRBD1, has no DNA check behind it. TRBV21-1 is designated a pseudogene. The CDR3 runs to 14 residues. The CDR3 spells CASNQGRIIYGYTF. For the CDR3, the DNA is TGTGCCAGCAACCAGGGGAGAATTATCTATGGCTACACCTTC.

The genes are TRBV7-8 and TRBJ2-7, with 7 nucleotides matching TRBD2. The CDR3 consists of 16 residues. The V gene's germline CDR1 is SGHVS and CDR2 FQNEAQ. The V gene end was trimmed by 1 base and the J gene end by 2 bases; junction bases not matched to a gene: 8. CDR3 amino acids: CASSLELASLPYEQYF. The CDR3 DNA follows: TGTGCCAGCAGCTTAGAACTAGCGAGCCTGCCCTACGAGCAGTACTTC. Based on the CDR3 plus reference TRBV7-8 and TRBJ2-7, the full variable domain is GAGVSQSPRYKVAKRGQDVALRCDPISGHVSLFWYQQALGQGPEFLTYFQNEAQLDKSGLPSDRFFAERPEGSVSTLKIQRTQQEDSAVYLCASSLELASLPYEQYFGPGTRLTVT.

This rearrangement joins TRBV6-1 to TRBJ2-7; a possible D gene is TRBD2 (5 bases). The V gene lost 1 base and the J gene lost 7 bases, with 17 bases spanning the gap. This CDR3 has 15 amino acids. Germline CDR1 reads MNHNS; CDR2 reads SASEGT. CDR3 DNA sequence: TGTGCCAGCAGTGAAGTTAGGACGGGATCCGGGGAGCAGTACTTC. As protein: CASSEVRTGSGEQYF.